This T cell receptor beta chain was sequenced for a study of T cell responses to AZD1222 COVID-19 vaccine. Overall study results and limits: Sampling that yielded the repertoires occurred only after the peak T cell response.

As to this clone: The antigen is not known.

The CDR3 runs to 13 residues. V was pared by 2 bases and J by 7 bases, with 5 bases of the junction left unmatched. Germline V CDR1 and CDR2: SGHKS, YYEKEE (reference sequence). Using immunoSEQ multiplex PCR, the repertoire was profiled, and TCRdb retains in-frame clones only, with some absent. The sample yields fewer than 200,000 clones, 85% to 90% seen once. The sequencing here drew on peripheral blood, taken on day 0 of AZD1222 vaccination. The receptor was derived from an adult in good health. The genes are TRBV5-5 and TRBJ2-7; 8 bases line up with TRBD1. CDR3 residues: CASSFGQGTEQYF. Written as DNA, the CDR3 is TGTGCCAGCAGCTTCGGACAGGGCACGGAGCAGTACTTC.